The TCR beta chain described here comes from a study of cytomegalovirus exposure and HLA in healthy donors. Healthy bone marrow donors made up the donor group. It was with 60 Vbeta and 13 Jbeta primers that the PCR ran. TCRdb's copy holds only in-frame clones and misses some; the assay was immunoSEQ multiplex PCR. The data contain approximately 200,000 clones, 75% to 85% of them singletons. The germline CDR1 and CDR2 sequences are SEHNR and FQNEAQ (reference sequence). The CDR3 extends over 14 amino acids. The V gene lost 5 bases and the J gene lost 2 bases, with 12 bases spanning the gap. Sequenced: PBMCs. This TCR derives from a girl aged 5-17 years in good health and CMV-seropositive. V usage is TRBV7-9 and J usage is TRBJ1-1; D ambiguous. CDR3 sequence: CASSLRVGNTEAFF. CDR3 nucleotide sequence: TGTGCCAGCAGCCTGAGGGTGGGAAACACTGAAGCTTTCTTT.